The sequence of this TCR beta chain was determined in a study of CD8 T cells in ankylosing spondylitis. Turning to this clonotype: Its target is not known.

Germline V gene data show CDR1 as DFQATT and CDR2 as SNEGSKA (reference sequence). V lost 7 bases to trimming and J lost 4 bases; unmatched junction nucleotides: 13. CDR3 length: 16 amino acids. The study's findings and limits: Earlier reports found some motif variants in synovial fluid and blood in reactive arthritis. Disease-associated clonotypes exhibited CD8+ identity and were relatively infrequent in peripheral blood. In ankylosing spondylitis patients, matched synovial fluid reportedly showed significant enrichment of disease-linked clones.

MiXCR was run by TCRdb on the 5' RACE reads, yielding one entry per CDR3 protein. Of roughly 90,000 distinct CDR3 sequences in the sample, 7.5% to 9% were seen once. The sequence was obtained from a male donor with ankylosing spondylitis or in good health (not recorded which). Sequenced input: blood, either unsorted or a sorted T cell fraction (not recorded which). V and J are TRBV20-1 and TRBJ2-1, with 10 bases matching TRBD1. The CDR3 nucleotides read TGCAGTGTAGGGCCTCAACCGGGACAGGGGTACAATGAGCAGTTCTTC. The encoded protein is CSVGPQPGQGYNEQFF.